A single sample gave rise to the 8 T cell receptor beta chains below, sequenced in a study of graft-versus-host responses after intestinal transplantation. Clones were read by immunoSEQ multiplex PCR, and TCRdb kept only the in-frame ones, dropping some. Of about 90,000 clones in the sample, about 91% were seen once. The antigens of these receptors remain unknown. Sequenced material: unstimulated CD8+ T cells sorted from spleen or lymph node cells, taken before intestinal transplant. These TCRs come from a human donor who received an intestinal transplant.

V is TRBV9 and J is TRBJ1-3; TRBD1 might be the D (5 bases). V lost 4 bases and J lost 4, with 18 bases in between. Germline CDR1 is SGDLS and CDR2 is YYNGEE. There are 16 residues in the CDR3. The CDR3 DNA reads as TGTGCCAGCAGCCCCCGGGAGGGGAATACGGGAAACACCATATATTTT. This sequence encodes CASSPREGNTGNTIYF.

This rearrangement joins TRBV7-8 to TRBJ1-2, with D unresolved. Germline V lookup: CDR1 SGHVS, CDR2 FQNEAQ. CDR3 length equals 14 residues. V lost 0 bases and J 0 bases, leaving 5 bases between the germline ends. In nucleotides, the CDR3 is TGTGCCAGCAGCTTAGCGCGGGCTAACTATGGCTACACCTTC. Protein sequence: CASSLARANYGYTF.

This sequence joins TRBV2 and TRBJ1-1, with TRBD1 as a possible D gene (6 bases). With 3 bases removed from V and 2 bases from J, the gap between germline ends came to 19 bases. The germline V gene has CDR1 SNHLY and CDR2 FYNNEI. CDR3 length equals 17 residues. This chain's CDR3 is CASSEDTTTGYNTEAFF. DNA for the CDR3: TGTGCCAGCAGTGAGGATACCACGACAGGTTATAACACTGAAGCTTTCTTT.

CDR3 coding DNA: TGTGCCAGCAGGACCGGTCAGGGGTCGGAGACCCAGTACTTC. Protein product: CASRTGQGSETQYF. This chain uses TRBV11-2 with TRBJ2-5, with D perhaps matching TRBD1 (6 bases). Germline CDR1 SGHAT, CDR2 FQNNGV. CDR3 length: 14 amino acids. Trimming removed 6 bases at V and 5 bases at J, with 16 bases between. The full variable domain, completed using reference TRBV11-2 and TRBJ2-5, is EAGVAQSPRYKIIEKRQSVAFWCNPISGHATLYWYQQILGQGPKLLIQFQNNGVVDDSQLPKDRFSAERLKGVDSTLKIQPAKLEDSAVYLCASRTGQGSETQYFGPGTRLLVL.

The rearrangement links TRBV19 to TRBJ1-2; TRBD1 might be the D (6 bases). V was shortened by 5 bases and J by 4 bases, with 11 bases between the two germline ends. This CDR3 is built from 13 residues. The germline CDR1 and CDR2 sequences are LNHDA and SQIVND (reference sequence). The CDR3: CASSLGTPYGYTF. For the CDR3, the DNA is TGTGCCAGTAGTCTCGGGACACCCTATGGCTACACCTTC.

The CDR3 region has the DNA TGCGCCAGCAGCTTCTCGACACCCTCTGAAGCTTTCTTT. It specifies CASSFSTPSEAFF. The V and J genes are TRBV5-1 and TRBJ1-1; D unclear. The CDR3 extends over 13 amino acids. The germline V gene has CDR1 SGHRS and CDR2 YFSETQ. Trimming left V 2 bases short and J 6 bases short, with 11 bases between.

J is TRBJ2-1 and V is TRBV2; possibly TRBD2 for D (5 bases). Germline CDR1 is SNHLY and CDR2 is FYNNEI. V gave up 8 bases and J gave up 5 bases, with 16 bases separating them. This CDR3 has 14 residues. Written as DNA, the CDR3 is TGTGCCAGCGTTACGAGGGAAGGTCACAATGAGCAGTTCTTC. This gives the protein CASVTREGHNEQFF.

The V gene is TRBV9, the J gene TRBJ2-1; 13 positions match TRBD2. CDR1 is SGDLS and CDR2 is YYNGEE in the germline V gene. The CDR3 totals 15 residues. V lost 7 bases to trimming and J lost 2 bases; unmatched junction nucleotides: 3. In DNA form, the CDR3 reads TGTGCCAGCCACGGGACTAGCGGGGCCTACAATGAGCAGTTCTTC. Its translation: CASHGTSGAYNEQFF. The full variable domain, with the rest looked up from reference TRBV9 and TRBJ2-1, is DSGVTQTPKHLITATGQRVTLRCSPRSGDLSVYWYQQSLDQGLQFLIQYYNGEERAKGNILERFSAQQFPDLHSELNLSSLELGDSALYFCASHGTSGAYNEQFFGPGTRLTVL.